These 31 T cell receptor beta chains came from one sample sequenced in a study of T cell responses to AZD1222 COVID-19 vaccine. The protocol was immunoSEQ multiplex PCR, while the TCRdb copy is restricted to in-frame clones and leaves out a portion. The sample shows about 110,000 clones, approximately 90% of them seen only once. This sample comprised peripheral blood, obtained on day 0 of AZD1222 vaccination. The receptor source for this set is an adult in good health.

The V gene is TRBV6-1, the J gene TRBJ1-3, with D unresolved. The CDR3 is 16 residues long. V lost 2 bases, J lost 5 bases, and 16 bases lay in between. Germline V lookup: CDR1 MNHNS, CDR2 SASEGT. The CDR3 protein is CASSERVVSLRNTIYF. The CDR3 DNA is TGTGCCAGCAGTGAAAGGGTCGTATCTCTTCGAAACACCATATATTTT.

The V gene is TRBV3-1 (or the pseudogene TRBV3-2), the J gene TRBJ2-3; 10 bases are shared with TRBD2. Germline trimming cut 9 bases from V and 0 bases from J; bases unmatched to any gene: 9. Germline V gene data show CDR1 as LGHDT and CDR2 as YNNKEL (reference sequence). The CDR3 consists of 16 residues. The CDR3 sequence is CASRSGGTPSTDTQYF. CDR3 bases: TGTGCCAGTCGTAGCGGGGGGACTCCTAGCACAGATACGCAGTATTTT.

The V call is TRBV13, the J call TRBJ2-3, with 12 bases that match TRBD2. From germline, CDR1 is PRHDT and CDR2 FYEKMQ (reference sequence). CDR3 length: 17 amino acids. Trimming removed 2 bases from V and 4 bases from J; junction bases left unmatched: 7. CDR3 coding DNA: TGTGCCAGCAGCTTATTGGGACTAGCGGGCCCGGCAGATACGCAGTATTTT. The encoded protein is CASSLLGLAGPADTQYF. Combining the CDR3 with reference TRBV13 and TRBJ2-3 gives the whole variable domain AAGVIQSPRHLIKEKRETATLKCYPIPRHDTVYWYQQGPGQDPQFLISFYEKMQSDKGSIPDRFSAQQFSDYHSELNMSSLELGDSALYFCASSLLGLAGPADTQYFGPGTRLTVL.

The chain uses TRBV7-2 and TRBJ2-7; weak D call: TRBD1 (6 bases). Trimming cost V 3 bases and J 1 base, with 13 bases left between them. CDR3 length: 15 residues. Per the germline V gene, CDR1 is SGHTA and CDR2 is FQGNSA. CDR3 sequence reads: CASSFRGSLSYEQYF. CDR3 nucleotides: TGTGCCAGCAGCTTTAGGGGGTCGCTATCCTACGAGCAGTACTTC.

This chain uses TRBV6-5 with TRBJ2-1; 7 bases agree with TRBD1. The ends lost 0 bases at V and 7 bases at J; junction bases unmatched: 9. The CDR3 is 16 residues long. Germline CDR1 is MNHEY and CDR2 is SVGAGI. The CDR3 coding sequence is TGTGCCAGCAGTTACTCATCCAGGTCCAGGGGGAATGAGCAGTTCTTC. Translated: CASSYSSRSRGNEQFF.

The rearrangement links TRBV2 to TRBJ2-3; a weak D match, TRBD1 (6 bases). Germline-derived CDR1 and CDR2 are SNHLY and FYNNEI. This CDR3 has 13 amino acids. CDR3 bases: TGTGCGAGCGGCCTTGTACAGGGAAATACGCAGTATTTT. It translates to CASGLVQGNTQYF.

The chain has TRBV6-5 and TRBJ2-7, with 9 bases aligning to TRBD1. In germline, CDR1 is MNHEY, CDR2 SVGAGI. The CDR3 covers 15 residues. The J segment lost 3 bases and the V segment lost 6 bases, leaving 9 bases of the junction unmatched. The CDR3: CASRPGQGFYYEQYF. The CDR3 DNA reads as TGTGCCAGCAGACCGGGACAGGGATTTTACTACGAGCAGTACTTC.

The chain employs TRBV18 and TRBJ2-7, with 13 bases that match TRBD2. Germline CDR1 reads KGHSH; CDR2 reads LQKENI. The CDR3 extends over 16 amino acids. V trimming: 1 base; J trimming: 0 bases; junction bases outside the gene matches: 0. CDR3 in DNA: TGTGCCAGCTCACCACGGACTAGCGGGGGCTCCTACGAGCAGTACTTC. Its protein product is CASSPRTSGGSYEQYF. The full variable domain, in which reference TRBV18 and TRBJ2-7 provide the parts outside the CDR3, is NAGVMQNPRHLVRRRGQEARLRCSPMKGHSHVYWYRQLPEEGLKFMVYLQKENIIDESGMPKERFSAEFPKEGPSILRIQQVVRGDSAAYFCASSPRTSGGSYEQYFGPGTRLTVT.

This clone has a handful of counts. V and J are TRBV2 and TRBJ2-2; no firm D call. There are 14 residues in the CDR3. The V end lost 6 bases, the J end lost 5 bases, and 13 bases lay between the germline ends. The germline CDR1 and CDR2 sequences are SNHLY and FYNNEI. CDR3 region: CASRPPSDTGELFF. The CDR3 DNA reads TGTGCCAGCAGACCCCCGTCCGATACCGGGGAGCTGTTTTTT.

The V gene is TRBV7-9, the J gene TRBJ1-2, with D tentatively TRBD1 (6 bases). The CDR3 runs to 12 residues. Germline CDR1 reads SEHNR; CDR2 reads FQNEAQ (reference sequence). V lost 5 bases to trimming and J lost 7 bases, with 11 bases between them. The CDR3 reads CASSPTGFGYTF. The CDR3 nucleotides are TGTGCCAGCAGCCCCACAGGGTTTGGCTACACCTTC.

J is TRBJ2-7 and V is TRBV10-3; 9 positions agree with TRBD1. V gave up 3 bases and J gave up 0 bases; unmatched junction bases: 3. CDR1 is ENHRY and CDR2 is SYGVKD in the germline V gene. The CDR3 spans 15 residues. The CDR3, as DNA: TGTGCCATCAGTGATCGGGACAGGGTCTCCTACGAGCAGTACTTC. Its protein is CAISDRDRVSYEQYF.

The chain has TRBV4-1 and TRBJ1-6; TRBD1 might be the D (5 bases). This CDR3 has 16 amino acids. Germline CDR1 reads MGHRA; CDR2 reads YSYEKL. Trimming shortened V by 4 bases and J by 0 bases, and 10 bases separated the two germline ends. The CDR3 region has the DNA TGCGCCAGCAGCCTCGGGGGGAGCTCCTATAATTCACCCCTCCACTTT. Translated: CASSLGGSSYNSPLHF.

This clone has a single count. The chain joins TRBV5-1 to TRBJ2-5, with 10 bases that match TRBD1. Losses at the gene ends were 4 bases for V and 5 bases for J; bases not matched to a gene: 11. The germline V gene encodes CDR1 SGHRS and CDR2 YFSETQ. The CDR3 loop spans 16 amino acids. In nucleotides, the CDR3 is TGCGCCAGCAGCCCTCGCCGACAGGGGGCCGGGGAGACCCAGTACTTC. Its translation: CASSPRRQGAGETQYF.

This sequence joins TRBV13 and TRBJ1-1; D might be TRBD1 (5 bases). Germline assignment: CDR1 PRHDT and CDR2 FYEKMQ (reference sequence). Trimming took 3 bases from V and 0 from J, leaving 14 bases between them. The CDR3 is made up of 16 amino acids. The CDR3 protein is CASSLPRGRMNTEAFF. Written as DNA, the CDR3 is TGTGCCAGCAGCTTGCCCCGGGGCAGGATGAACACTGAAGCTTTCTTT.

This chain links TRBV30 with TRBJ1-6; possible D gene TRBD1, 6 bases. This CDR3 comprises 14 residues. V lost 3 bases to trimming and J lost 7 bases, with 13 bases between them. Germline CDR1 and CDR2: GTSNPN and SVGIG (reference sequence). The CDR3 loop is CAWRTGTSNSPLHF. CDR3 nucleotides: TGTGCCTGGAGAACCGGGACATCAAATTCACCCCTCCACTTT.

This clone was counted only a few times. The gene calls are TRBV19 and TRBJ2-7, with D uncertain. The CDR3 sequence is 15 residues long. Germline V gives CDR1 LNHDA, CDR2 SQIVND (reference sequence). V was cut by 0 bases and J by 4 bases, with 13 bases left in between. Written as DNA, the CDR3 is TGTGCCAGTAGTATAGAGGGCGCTTTCCTATACGAGCAGTACTTC. Residues: CASSIEGAFLYEQYF.

The V and J genes are TRBV5-6 and TRBJ2-7; the match to TRBD1 covers 10 bases. The CDR3 contains 16 residues. CDR1 SGHDT and CDR2 YYEEEE come from the germline V gene. Trimming at V came to 4 bases and at J to 2 bases, leaving 9 bases not matched to a gene. CDR3 in DNA: TGTGCCAGCAGCGAAATGACGGGACAGGGGACCTACGAGCAGTACTTC. As protein: CASSEMTGQGTYEQYF. Full variable domain (missing parts from reference TRBV5-6 and TRBJ2-7): DAGVTQSPTHLIKTRGQQVTLRCSPKSGHDTVSWYQQALGQGPQFIFQYYEEEERQRGNFPDRFSGHQFPNYSSELNVNALLLGDSALYLCASSEMTGQGTYEQYFGPGTRLTVT.

The CDR3 reads CASRDRYLRGYTF. In DNA form, the CDR3 reads TGTGCCAGCAGAGACAGGTATTTACGAGGCTACACCTTC. The rearrangement links TRBV5-4 to TRBJ1-2, with TRBD1 as a possible D gene (6 bases). Germline V gene sequence: CDR1 SGHNT, CDR2 YYREEE (reference sequence). V lost 5 bases and J lost 8, with 16 bases in between. The CDR3 is 13 amino acids.

CDR3: CASSYSAFEQYF. For the CDR3, the DNA is TGTGCCAGCAGTTACTCAGCGTTCGAGCAGTACTTC. This sequence joins TRBV6-2 or TRBV6-3 and TRBJ2-7; D call uncertain. The CDR3 length is 12 residues. The V end lost 0 bases, the J end lost 6 bases, and 6 bases lay between the germline ends. The germline CDR1 and CDR2 sequences are MNHEY and SVGEGT.

The V call is TRBV19, the J call TRBJ1-2; D unresolved. The V and J ends lost 6 bases and 3 bases respectively, with 8 bases between them. The CDR3 is 12 amino acids. Germline CDR1 LNHDA, CDR2 SQIVND (reference sequence). Here the CDR3 DNA reads TGTGCCAGTAGGGGAGACTACTATGGCTACACCTTC. It specifies CASRGDYYGYTF.

CDR3 nucleotide sequence: TGTGCCAGCAGCCACCAGGGCCCCTTTGGATATGGCTACACCTTC. It codes for CASSHQGPFGYGYTF. This chain links TRBV6-2 or TRBV6-3 with TRBJ1-2, with TRBD1 as a possible D gene (5 bases). The CDR3 extends over 15 amino acids. Germline values: CDR1 MNHEY, CDR2 SVGEGT. V dropped 6 bases and J dropped 5 bases, with 19 bases sitting between them.

The chain recombines TRBV4-3 with TRBJ1-2; 8 bases agree with TRBD1. Germline-derived CDR1 and CDR2 are LGHNA and YSLEER. V shed 0 bases and J 5 bases; nucleotides not matched to a gene: 11. The CDR3 consists of 17 residues. In nucleotides, the CDR3 is TGCGCCAGCAGCCAAGAAGACAGGGGTATGTCTCCATATGGCTACACCTTC. Translating gives CASSQEDRGMSPYGYTF.

The chain joins TRBV7-6 to TRBJ2-7; TRBD2 matches at 11 bases. The CDR3 length is 15 residues. V was pared by 4 bases and J by 7 bases, with 9 bases of the junction left unmatched. Germline assignment: CDR1 SGHVS and CDR2 FNYEAQ. For the CDR3, the DNA is TGTGCCAGCAGCTCACTAGCGGGGGCCCCTTTTGAGCAGTACTTC. Protein product: CASSSLAGAPFEQYF.

The chain employs TRBV27 and TRBJ1-6; 7 bases line up with TRBD1. The CDR3 consists of 14 residues. The V gene end was trimmed by 5 bases and the J gene end by 4 bases; junction bases not matched to a gene: 2. CDR1 MNHEY and CDR2 SMNVEV come from the germline V gene (reference sequence). The CDR3 nucleotides are TGTGCCAGCAGTCCGACAGGGTATAATTCACCCCTCCACTTT. As protein: CASSPTGYNSPLHF.

The V call is TRBV7-7, the J call TRBJ1-2; D unresolved. This CDR3 has 13 amino acids. Deletions cut 5 bases from V and 4 bases from J, with 11 bases between. The germline CDR1 and CDR2 sequences are SSHAT and FNYEAQ (reference sequence). The CDR3: CASSIGTFYGYTF. For the CDR3, the DNA is TGTGCCAGCAGCATCGGCACCTTCTATGGCTACACCTTC. Combining the CDR3 with reference TRBV7-7 and TRBJ1-2 gives the whole variable domain GAGVSQSPRYKVTKRGQDVTLRCDPISSHATLYWYQQALGQGPEFLTYFNYEAQPDKSGLPSDRFSAERPEGSISTLTIQRTEQRDSAMYRCASSIGTFYGYTFGSGTRLTVV.

V gene TRBV24-1 combines with J gene TRBJ2-1; D remains ambiguous. Looked up from germline, CDR1 is KGHDR and CDR2 is SFDVKD. The CDR3 has 13 amino acids. V was trimmed by 0 bases and J by 5 bases, leaving 4 bases between them. The CDR3 coding sequence is TGTGCCACCAGTGATTTGCTCCACAATGAGCAGTTCTTC. This gives the protein CATSDLLHNEQFF.

In the case of this clone: This specimen includes other DNA sequences encoding the same CDR3. The chain is built from TRBV9 and TRBJ1-2, with D unresolved. V was trimmed by 0 bases and J by 4 bases, leaving 4 bases between them. The length of the CDR3 is 12 residues. Looked up from germline, CDR1 is SGDLS and CDR2 is YYNGEE. CDR3 sequence (DNA): TGTGCCAGCAGCGTAGGGTCCTATGGCTACACCTTC. Translated, it gives CASSVGSYGYTF. Full variable domain (rest looked up from reference TRBV9 and TRBJ1-2): DSGVTQTPKHLITATGQRVTLRCSPRSGDLSVYWYQQSLDQGLQFLIQYYNGEERAKGNILERFSAQQFPDLHSELNLSSLELGDSALYFCASSVGSYGYTFGSGTRLTVV.

The chain couples TRBV4-3 to TRBJ2-2; no definite D call. Germline V gene data show CDR1 as LGHNA and CDR2 as YSLEER. The CDR3 loop spans 16 amino acids. V was pared by 0 bases and J by 5 bases, with 13 bases between. The CDR3 DNA sequence: TGCGCCAGCAGCCAAGAGTTCTCTTGGGATACCGGGGAGCTGTTTTTT. Amino acid sequence: CASSQEFSWDTGELFF.

The chain recombines TRBV27 with TRBJ1-2; D is perhaps TRBD1 (5 bases). The germline CDR1 and CDR2 sequences are MNHEY and SMNVEV (reference sequence). The CDR3 sequence is 13 residues long. The V gene lost 5 bases and the J gene lost 4 bases, with 11 bases spanning the gap. The CDR3 reads CASSPLGGYGYTF. The CDR3, as DNA: TGTGCCAGCAGTCCGCTGGGGGGCTATGGCTACACCTTC.

The CDR3 DNA reads as TGCGCCAGCAGCATAGCCCAGGGTTCATCTGAAGCTTTCTTT. This sequence encodes CASSIAQGSSEAFF. The rearrangement links TRBV5-1 to TRBJ1-1, with a tentative D call TRBD1 (5 bases). The germline CDR1 and CDR2 sequences are SGHRS and YFSETQ. V was pared by 4 bases and J by 6 bases, with 16 bases between. The length of the CDR3 is 14 residues.

This clone occurred once. The J gene is TRBJ2-1, the V gene TRBV15, with 9 positions matching TRBD1. This CDR3 contains 14 residues. Germline CDR1 LNHNV, CDR2 YYDKDF (reference sequence). The V segment lost 9 bases and the J segment 7 bases; nucleotides outside the gene matches: 10. Written as DNA, the CDR3 is TGTGCCACTGACAGGGGGAGAGCGGGAAATGAGCAGTTCTTC. This translates into CATDRGRAGNEQFF.